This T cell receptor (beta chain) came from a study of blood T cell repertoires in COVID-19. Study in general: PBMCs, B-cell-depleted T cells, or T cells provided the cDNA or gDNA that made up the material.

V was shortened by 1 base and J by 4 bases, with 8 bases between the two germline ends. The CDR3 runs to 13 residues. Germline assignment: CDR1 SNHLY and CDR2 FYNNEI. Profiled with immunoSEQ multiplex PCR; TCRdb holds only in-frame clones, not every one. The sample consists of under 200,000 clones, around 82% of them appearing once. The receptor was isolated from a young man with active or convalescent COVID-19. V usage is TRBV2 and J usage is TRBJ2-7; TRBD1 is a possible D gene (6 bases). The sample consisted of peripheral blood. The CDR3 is CASSEVRGYEQYF. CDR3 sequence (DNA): TGTGCCAGCAGTGAAGTTAGGGGGTACGAGCAGTACTTC.